This T cell receptor (beta chain) derives from a study of cytomegalovirus exposure and HLA in healthy donors. Looking at the study overall: The 90 to 150 validation repertoires used a platform that matched the one used for the roughly 700 first-cohort repertoires, as a later analysis reported.

Some clones are missing from TCRdb's copy, which holds only in-frame ones; the method was immunoSEQ multiplex PCR. The sample records approximately 170,000 clones, roughly 89% being singletons. Whole-study findings and limits: Rare sequences made up most TCRs, while some public TCRs were found in many donors. Accounts indicate the classifier identified cytomegalovirus status with strong specificity and sensitivity.

The donors were part of the validation cohort of 95 to 150 subjects. That cohort was separate from the first cohort, which comprised 700 or so subjects. This CDR3 has 15 amino acids. The J segment lost 7 bases and the V segment lost 1 base, leaving 5 bases of the junction unmatched. Looked up from germline, CDR1 is SGHNT and CDR2 is YENEEA. On this clone: What it recognizes is unknown.

The receptor comes from a young woman in good health and CMV-seropositive. The sample consisted of PBMCs. The chain carries TRBV11-3 and TRBJ2-1; the match to TRBD2 covers 9 bases. CDR3 sequence reads: CASSLGRTSANEQFF. The CDR3 coding sequence is TGTGCCAGCAGCTTAGGAAGGACTAGCGCGAATGAGCAGTTCTTC.